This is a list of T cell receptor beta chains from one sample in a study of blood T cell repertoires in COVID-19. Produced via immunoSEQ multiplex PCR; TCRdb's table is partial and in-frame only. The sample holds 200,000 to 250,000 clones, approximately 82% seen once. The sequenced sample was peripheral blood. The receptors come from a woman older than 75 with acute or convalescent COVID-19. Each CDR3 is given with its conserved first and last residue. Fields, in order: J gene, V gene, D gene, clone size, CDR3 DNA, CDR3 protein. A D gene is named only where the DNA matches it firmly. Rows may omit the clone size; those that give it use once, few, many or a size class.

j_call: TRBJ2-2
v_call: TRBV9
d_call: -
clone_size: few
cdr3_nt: TGTGCCAGCAGCGAGCGCCCCGGGGAGCTGTTTTTT
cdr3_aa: CASSERPGELFF

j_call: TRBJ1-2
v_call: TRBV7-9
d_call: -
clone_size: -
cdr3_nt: TGTGCCAGCAGCGGACTTCTCCGGGATGGCTACACCTTC
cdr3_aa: CASSGLLRDGYTF

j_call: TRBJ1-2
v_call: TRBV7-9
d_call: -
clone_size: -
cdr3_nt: TGTGCCAGCAGCCCAACAGGGTTAGGGGCCTATGGCTACACCTTC
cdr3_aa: CASSPTGLGAYGYTF

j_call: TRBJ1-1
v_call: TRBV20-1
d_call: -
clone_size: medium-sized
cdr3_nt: TGCAGTGCCAGTAGTGGTCAGGGCGGCCTCGAAGCTTTCTTT
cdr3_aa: CSASSGQGGLEAFF

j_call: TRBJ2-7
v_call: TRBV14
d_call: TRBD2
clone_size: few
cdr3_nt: TGTGCCAGCTCCGGGGGGGCCTACGAGCAGTACTTC
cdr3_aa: CASSGGAYEQYF

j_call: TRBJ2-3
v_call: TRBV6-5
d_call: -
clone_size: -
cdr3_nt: TGTGCCAGCAGTAGAGGGAGCGCAGATACGCAGTATTTT
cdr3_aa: CASSRGSADTQYF

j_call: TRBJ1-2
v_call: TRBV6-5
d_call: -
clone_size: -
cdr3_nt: TGTGCCAGCAGCTATGACCAGACTTCAGGCTACACCTTC
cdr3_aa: CASSYDQTSGYTF

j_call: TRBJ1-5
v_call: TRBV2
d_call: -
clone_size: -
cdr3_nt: TGTGCCAGCGCCCTGGAGGAGTACGTCGGTAATAGCAATCAGCCCCAGCATTTT
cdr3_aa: CASALEEYVGNSNQPQHF

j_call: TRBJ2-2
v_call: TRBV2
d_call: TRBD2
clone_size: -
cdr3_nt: TGTGCCATGGGTAAAAGCAGGGCAACCGGGACTAGCACCGGGGAGCTGTTTTTT
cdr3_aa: CAMGKSRATGTSTGELFF

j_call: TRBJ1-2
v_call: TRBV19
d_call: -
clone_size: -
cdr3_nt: TGTGCCAGTAGTACCACTAGGATGTTTCGGTCGGGTGGCTACACCTTC
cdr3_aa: CASSTTRMFRSGGYTF

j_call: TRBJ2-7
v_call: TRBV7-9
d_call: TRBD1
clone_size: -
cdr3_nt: TGTGCCAGCAGCTTGGGCGCCCCAATACAGGGGAACGAGCAGTACTTC
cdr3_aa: CASSLGAPIQGNEQYF

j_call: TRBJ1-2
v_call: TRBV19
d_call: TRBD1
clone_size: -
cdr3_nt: TGTGCCAGTAGTCCGACAGGGACAGGGCTCGGCTACACCTTC
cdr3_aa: CASSPTGTGLGYTF

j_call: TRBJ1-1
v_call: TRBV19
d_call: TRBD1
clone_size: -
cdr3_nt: TGTGCCAGTAGTATCCCTAAGACAGGGGGCCATACTGAAGCTTTCTTT
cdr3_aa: CASSIPKTGGHTEAFF

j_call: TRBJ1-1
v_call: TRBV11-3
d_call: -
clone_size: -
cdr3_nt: TGTGCCAGCAGTACCTCTCGGACAGATTTGAACACTGAAGCTTTCTTT
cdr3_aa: CASSTSRTDLNTEAFF

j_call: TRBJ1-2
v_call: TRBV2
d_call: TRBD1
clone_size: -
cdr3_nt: TGTGCCAGCAGTTGGACAGGGAACTATGGCTACACCTTC
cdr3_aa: CASSWTGNYGYTF

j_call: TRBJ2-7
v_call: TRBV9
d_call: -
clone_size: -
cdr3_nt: TGTGCCAGCAGCCCTCACAGCAGCTCCTACGAGCAGTACTTC
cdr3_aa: CASSPHSSSYEQYF

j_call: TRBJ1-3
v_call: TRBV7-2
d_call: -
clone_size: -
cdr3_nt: TGTGCCAGCAGCTTAGCGGGAGTAAACACCATATATTTT
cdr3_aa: CASSLAGVNTIYF

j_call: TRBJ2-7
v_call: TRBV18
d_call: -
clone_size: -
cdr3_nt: TGTGCCAGCTCACCCCGGGACTTTTCCTACGAGCAGTACTTC
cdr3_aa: CASSPRDFSYEQYF

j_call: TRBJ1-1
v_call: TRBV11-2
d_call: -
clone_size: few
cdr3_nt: TGTGCCAGCAGTTTAGGACGGCGGAGAGCCACTGAAGCTTTCTTT
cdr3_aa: CASSLGRRRATEAFF

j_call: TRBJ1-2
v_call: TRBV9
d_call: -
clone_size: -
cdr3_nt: TGTGCCAGCAGCGTAGGGCCAGACTATGGCTACACCTTC
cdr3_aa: CASSVGPDYGYTF

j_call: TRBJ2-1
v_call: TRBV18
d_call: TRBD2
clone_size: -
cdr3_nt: TGTGCCAGCTCACCCGGGGGGGGGCCCTACAATGAGCAGTTCTTC
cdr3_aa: CASSPGGGPYNEQFF

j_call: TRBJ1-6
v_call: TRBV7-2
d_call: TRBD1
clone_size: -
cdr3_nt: TGTGCCAGCAGCTTAGGAGGGACAGGCTTTGGGGCCCTCCACTTT
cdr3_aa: CASSLGGTGFGALHF

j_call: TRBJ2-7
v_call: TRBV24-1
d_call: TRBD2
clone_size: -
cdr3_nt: TGTGCCACCTCTGAGGAGCGGGGGGGGTCCGAGCAGTACTTC
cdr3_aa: CATSEERGGSEQYF